The next 21 T cell receptor beta chains were all read from a single sample in a study of radiation and T cells in renal cell carcinoma. The repertoire was sequenced with immunoSEQ multiplex PCR; TCRdb's copy has only in-frame clones and lacks some. This sample has roughly 120,000 clones, with roughly four fifths found just once. The sample's time point: blood 2 weeks post-SBRT. The treatment was: 15 Gy SBRT to primary tumor, nephrectomy 4 weeks later. The input for sequencing was blood, taken from a patient whose treatment included radiotherapy and nephrectomy. The receptors come from a woman aged 55-69 years with renal cell carcinoma.

The V call is TRBV18, the J call TRBJ1-4; a possible D gene is TRBD1 (6 bases). The germline CDR1 and CDR2 sequences are KGHSH and LQKENI. The CDR3 runs to 18 residues. V was clipped by 3 bases and J by 7 bases, with 24 bases between them. DNA for the CDR3: TGTGCCAGCTCACCCACACAGATCGGGGGGGGCGACGGTGAAAAACTGTTTTTT. It translates to CASSPTQIGGGDGEKLFF. The variable domain in full, with the rest retrieved from reference TRBV18 and TRBJ1-4, is NAGVMQNPRHLVRRRGQEARLRCSPMKGHSHVYWYRQLPEEGLKFMVYLQKENIIDESGMPKERFSAEFPKEGPSILRIQQVVRGDSAAYFCASSPTQIGGGDGEKLFFGSGTQLSVL.

On this clone: Other DNA sequences in this specimen translate into the identical CDR3. The chain joins TRBV2 to TRBJ1-5; D possibly corresponds to TRBD1 (5 bases). Germline CDR1 SNHLY, CDR2 FYNNEI. This CDR3 has 13 amino acids. V was trimmed by 9 bases and J by 7 bases, leaving 16 bases between them. The DNA of the CDR3 is TGTGCCAGTGCCGCTGGGGGGGTGCAGCCCCAGCATTTT. Protein sequence: CASAAGGVQPQHF.

In this sample, this clone turned up a few times. The V call is TRBV5-4, the J call TRBJ1-5, with no clear D. Deletions cut 0 bases from V and 7 bases from J, with 14 bases between. The CDR3 is made up of 15 amino acids. Germline-derived CDR1 and CDR2 are SGHNT and YYREEE (reference sequence). In DNA form, the CDR3 reads TGTGCCAGCAGCTTGGGACCCAACCTTGAACAGCCCCAGCATTTT. Residues: CASSLGPNLEQPQHF.

The chain uses TRBV9 and TRBJ2-7; no clear D. The CDR3 length is 13 residues. Germline loops: CDR1 SGDLS, CDR2 YYNGEE. Trimming removed 4 bases from V and 0 bases from J, with 8 bases in between. CDR3 coding DNA: TGTGCCAGCAGCTCCCGGACCTCCTACGAGCAGTACTTC. Its protein is CASSSRTSYEQYF.

The chain combines TRBV6-1 with TRBJ1-5; D not resolved. This CDR3 contains 13 residues. The ends were cut back, 5 bases at V and 12 bases at J, with 17 bases in the middle. Looked up from germline, CDR1 is MNHNS and CDR2 is SASEGT. CDR3 sequence (DNA): TGTGCCAGCAGTCTACTCGAGGAGGGCGTCCAGCATTTT. Translation: CASSLLEEGVQHF.

J is TRBJ1-5 and V is TRBV19, with D possibly matching TRBD1 (5 bases). Germline lookup yields CDR1 LNHDA and CDR2 SQIVND (reference sequence). This CDR3 is built from 13 residues. The V end lost 1 base, the J end lost 5 bases, and 6 bases lay between the germline ends. The CDR3 DNA follows: TGTGCCAGTAGTATAGTGGGGGATCAGCCCCAGCATTTT. Its translation is CASSIVGDQPQHF.

The V call is TRBV4-1, the J call TRBJ2-7, with D unresolved. Germline loops: CDR1 MGHRA, CDR2 YSYEKL. V was clipped by 3 bases and J by 3 bases, with 15 bases between them. The CDR3 is 15 amino acids. The CDR3 reads CASSHDADGLYEQYF. In nucleotides, the CDR3 is TGCGCCAGCAGCCATGACGCGGACGGTCTCTACGAGCAGTACTTC.

This chain joins TRBV4-2 and TRBJ1-1; D gene uncertain. The CDR3 has 15 residues. Looked up from germline, CDR1 is LGHNA and CDR2 is YNFKEQ. With 1 base removed from V and 1 base from J, the gap between germline ends came to 10 bases. The CDR3 region has the DNA TGTGCCAGCAGCCAAGGCGTGGACCCGAACACTGAAGCTTTCTTT. It encodes CASSQGVDPNTEAFF.

The chain links TRBV5-5 to TRBJ1-2; possibly TRBD1 for D (5 bases). The CDR3 loop spans 16 amino acids. The germline V and J ends were trimmed by 0 bases and 4 bases, with 16 bases remaining between them. Germline V CDR1 and CDR2: SGHKS, YYEKEE (reference sequence). In DNA, the CDR3 is TGTGCCAGCAGCTTGGCCGGCAGGGTGGGACTCTATGGCTACACCTTC. Translation: CASSLAGRVGLYGYTF.

The CDR3 loop reads CASSVDWRPGQGAYGYTF. The CDR3 nucleotides are TGTGCCAGCAGCGTAGACTGGAGACCTGGACAGGGGGCCTATGGCTACACCTTC. The chain has TRBV9 and TRBJ1-2, with 11 bases fitting TRBD1. Unmatched junction bases numbered 11, after V lost 0 bases and J lost 4 bases. Germline assignment: CDR1 SGDLS and CDR2 YYNGEE. The CDR3 spans 18 residues.

The chain is built from TRBV7-9 and TRBJ2-7; 7 nucleotides line up with TRBD1. V trimming: 6 bases; J trimming: 5 bases; junction bases outside the gene matches: 10. CDR3 length: 14 residues. From germline, CDR1 is SEHNR and CDR2 FQNEAQ (reference sequence). The DNA for the CDR3 is TGTGCCAGCAGTTCATTCGACAGGGCCCACGAGCAGTACTTC. Protein sequence: CASSSFDRAHEQYF. Filled out from reference TRBV7-9 and TRBJ2-7, the complete variable domain reads DTGVSQNPRHKITKRGQNVTFRCDPISEHNRLYWYRQTLGQGPEFLTYFQNEAQLEKSRLLSDRFSAERPKGSFSTLEIQRTEQGDSAMYLCASSSFDRAHEQYFGPGTRLTVT.

This chain connects TRBV6-1 to TRBJ1-2; 9 positions match TRBD1. Trimming at V came to 6 bases and at J to 1 base, leaving 6 bases not matched to a gene. The CDR3 sequence is 15 residues long. CDR1 and CDR2 (germline): MNHNS, SASEGT. The CDR3 region is CASSPDRGINYGYTF. The CDR3 region has the DNA TGTGCCAGCAGCCCCGACAGGGGGATTAACTATGGCTACACCTTC.

V is TRBV4-1 and J is TRBJ2-2; D remains ambiguous. Germline loops: CDR1 MGHRA, CDR2 YSYEKL. CDR3 length: 16 amino acids. V was cut by 1 base and J by 3 bases, with 12 bases left in between. The CDR3 coding sequence is TGCGCCAGCAGCCAAGGAAGGGTTGACTACACCGGGGAGCTGTTTTTT. Its translation: CASSQGRVDYTGELFF.

This chain connects TRBV6-1 to TRBJ1-1, with TRBD1 matching 7 bases. Germline trimming cut 6 bases from V and 1 base from J; bases unmatched to any gene: 5. The CDR3 has 14 amino acids. Germline V gene data show CDR1 as MNHNS and CDR2 as SASEGT. The DNA for the CDR3 is TGTGCCAGCAGACAGGGGCCTTCGAACACTGAAGCTTTCTTT. Translated, it gives CASRQGPSNTEAFF.

The chain couples TRBV28 to TRBJ1-4; D gene ambiguous. Trimming took 7 bases from V and 0 from J, leaving 9 bases between them. CDR1 and CDR2 from the germline V gene are MDHEN and SYDVKM. The CDR3 is 14 residues long. The CDR3 coding sequence is TGTGCCAGCAAGGAGGCGGCAACTAATGAAAAACTGTTTTTT. It specifies CASKEAATNEKLFF.

The chain joins TRBV30 to TRBJ1-2; weak D call: TRBD1 (5 bases). The CDR3 consists of 13 residues. Germline V gives CDR1 GTSNPN, CDR2 SVGIG (reference sequence). Between the trimmed V and J ends, which lost 0 bases and 7 bases, there was a span of 12 bases. DNA for the CDR3: TGTGCCTGGAGTGTAGCGGGGGACGGTGGCTACACCTTC. Amino acids: CAWSVAGDGGYTF.

This chain joins TRBV5-1 and TRBJ2-1, with 10 bases lining up with TRBD1. Germline values: CDR1 SGHRS, CDR2 YFSETQ. The CDR3 consists of 17 residues. The V gene end was trimmed by 0 bases and the J gene end by 5 bases; junction bases not matched to a gene: 8. The CDR3 coding sequence is TGCGCCAGCAGCTTGGGCCTGGGGACAGGGGAGGACAATGAGCAGTTCTTC. It yields the protein CASSLGLGTGEDNEQFF. The whole variable domain, filled in from reference TRBV5-1 and TRBJ2-1, reads KAGVTQTPRYLIKTRGQQVTLSCSPISGHRSVSWYQQTPGQGLQFLFEYFSETQRNKGNFPGRFSGRQFSNSRSEMNVSTLELGDSALYLCASSLGLGTGEDNEQFFGPGTRLTVL.

The chain employs TRBV4-1 and TRBJ1-5, with no clear D. The CDR3 has 14 amino acids. V lost 5 bases and J 5 bases, leaving 13 bases between the germline ends. Germline CDR1 and CDR2: MGHRA and YSYEKL. The CDR3: CASSYGSSDQPQHF. CDR3 DNA: TGCGCCAGCAGCTACGGTAGTTCGGATCAGCCCCAGCATTTT.

The chain links TRBV6-5 to TRBJ2-7; D unclear. Germline CDR1 MNHEY, CDR2 SVGAGI. Trimming cost V 5 bases and J 4 bases, with 6 bases left between them. The CDR3 has 11 residues. The CDR3, as DNA: TGTGCCAGCAGTGGGCCTTACGAGCAGTACTTC. Its protein product is CASSGPYEQYF.

Written as DNA, the CDR3 is TGTGCCAGTAGTATGGGGAGATCCTACGAGCAGTACTTC. Its protein product is CASSMGRSYEQYF. The rearrangement uses TRBV19 and TRBJ2-7, with a possible D match to TRBD2 (5 bases). CDR1 and CDR2 from the germline V gene are LNHDA and SQIVND (reference sequence). The CDR3 sequence is 13 residues long. Trimming cost V 3 bases and J 1 base, with 7 bases left between them.

The V call is TRBV7-2, the J call TRBJ1-2, with D perhaps TRBD1 (5 bases). V lost 2 bases, J lost 9 bases, and 13 bases lay in between. The CDR3 sequence is 13 residues long. Germline CDR1 reads SGHTA; CDR2 reads FQGNSA. The CDR3 sequence is CASSLQTGESYTF. CDR3 nucleotides: TGTGCCAGCAGCTTACAAACGGGGGAAAGCTACACCTTC.